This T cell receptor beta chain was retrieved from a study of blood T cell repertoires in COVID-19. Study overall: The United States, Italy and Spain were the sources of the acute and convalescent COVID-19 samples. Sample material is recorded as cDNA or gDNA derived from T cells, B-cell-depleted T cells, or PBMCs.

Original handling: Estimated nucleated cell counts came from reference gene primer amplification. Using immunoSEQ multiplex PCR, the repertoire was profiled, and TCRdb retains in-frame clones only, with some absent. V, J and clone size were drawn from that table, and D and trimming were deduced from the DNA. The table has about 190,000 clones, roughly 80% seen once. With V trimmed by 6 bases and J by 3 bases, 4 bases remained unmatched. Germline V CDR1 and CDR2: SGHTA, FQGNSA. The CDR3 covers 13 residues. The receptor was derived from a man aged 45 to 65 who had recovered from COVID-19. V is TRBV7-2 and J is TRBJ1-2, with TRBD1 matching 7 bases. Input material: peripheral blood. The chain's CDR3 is CASRITGDYGYTF. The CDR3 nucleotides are TGTGCCAGCAGGATTACAGGGGACTATGGCTACACCTTC.